This T cell receptor (beta chain) was sequenced during a study of cytomegalovirus exposure and HLA in healthy donors. Broader study findings: In a later analysis, HLA-associated TCR beta chains were more clonally expanded than equally common others.

Comments on this clone: The target antigen is unknown.

Healthy bone marrow donors made up the donor group. Unrecorded immune exposure was likely among donors, who were nominally healthy when sampled. The CDR3 is 16 amino acids. Looked up from germline, CDR1 is MNHEY and CDR2 is SVGAGI. Trimming cost V 0 bases and J 4 bases, with 15 bases left between them. The PCR contained 60 Vbeta and 13 Jbeta primers. Clones were sequenced by immunoSEQ multiplex PCR, and TCRdb holds only the in-frame ones, with some missing. The sample holds over 100,000 clones; around 70% are singletons and the top ten take 6.6%. The receptor comes from a middle-aged man in good health and CMV-seropositive. The material sequenced was PBMCs. The chain employs TRBV6-5 and TRBJ1-1; D is possibly TRBD1 (5 bases). Here the CDR3 DNA reads TGTGCCAGCAGTTACTCGATTTCGCAGGGTAGCACTGAAGCTTTCTTT. Translating it yields CASSYSISQGSTEAFF.